These 29 T cell receptor beta chains were all obtained from the same sample, sequenced in a study of T cell responses to AZD1222 COVID-19 vaccine (dated by TCRdb to the early 2020s). Library prep was done by the immunoSEQ multiplex PCR assay. Held by TCRdb, this immuneACCESS table contains in-frame sequences only and omits some clones. Under half of the omission traces to an unresolved V gene where checked; the cause of the rest is unknown. This sample lists more than 85,000 clones; less than 90% were detected once. The leading ten clones occupy over 1.5% of the sample. Read against the paper, the sample's time point label means: baseline before first vaccination. The material was peripheral blood, obtained on day 0 of AZD1222 vaccination. The receptors originated from an adult in good health.

This sequence joins TRBV6-5 and TRBJ2-7; D is possibly TRBD1 (6 bases). The V gene lost 5 bases and the J gene lost 3 bases, with 8 bases spanning the gap. CDR1 and CDR2 (germline): MNHEY, SVGAGI. The CDR3 is made up of 12 amino acids. This CDR3 reads CASSRDNYEQYF. The CDR3 DNA reads as TGTGCCAGCAGTCGGGACAACTACGAGCAGTACTTC.

The V call is TRBV6-5, the J call TRBJ2-3; a weak D match, TRBD1 (5 bases). V lost 6 bases and J lost 0, with 7 bases in between. In germline, CDR1 is MNHEY, CDR2 SVGAGI. The CDR3 contains 13 residues. The CDR3 spells CASRAGSTDTQYF. The CDR3, as DNA: TGTGCCAGCAGGGCAGGGAGCACAGATACGCAGTATTTT.

Remarks on this clone: The sample carries other DNA sequences with the same CDR3. V gene TRBV5-1 combines with J gene TRBJ1-4; 7 positions agree with TRBD1. Germline V CDR1 and CDR2: SGHRS, YFSETQ. The ends lost 0 bases at V and 4 bases at J; junction bases unmatched: 0. This CDR3 is 14 amino acids long. The CDR3: CASSLGQGNEKLFF. CDR3 bases: TGCGCCAGCAGCTTGGGACAGGGTAATGAAAAACTGTTTTTT.

The rearrangement uses TRBV19 and TRBJ1-2; D not certain. CDR1 LNHDA and CDR2 SQIVND come from the germline V gene (reference sequence). This CDR3 comprises 13 residues. V shed 5 bases and J shed 1 base, with 8 bases lying between them. CDR3 region: CASSVRDNYGYTF. CDR3 sequence (DNA): TGTGCCAGTAGTGTCCGGGATAACTATGGCTACACCTTC.

The rearrangement joins TRBV18 to TRBJ1-2; TRBD1 matches at 9 bases. V shed 1 base and J 3 bases; nucleotides not matched to a gene: 9. The germline V gene has CDR1 KGHSH and CDR2 LQKENI. The CDR3 length is 17 residues. CDR3 loop: CASSPQLTGGTDYGYTF. Here the CDR3 DNA reads TGTGCCAGCTCACCACAATTGACAGGGGGAACGGACTATGGCTACACCTTC.

The chain recombines TRBV15 with TRBJ1-1; 10 bases are a match to TRBD1. Germline V gives CDR1 LNHNV, CDR2 YYDKDF (reference sequence). The CDR3 length is 15 residues. J was trimmed by 5 bases and V by 3 bases; bases with no gene match: 6. Written as DNA, the CDR3 is TGTGCCACCAGCAGTAGGGACAGGGGACTAACTGAAGCTTTCTTT. Encoded protein: CATSSRDRGLTEAFF.

The CDR3 bases are TGTGCCAGCAGTTCCCAGACAGGGCATAGCAATCAGCCCCAGCATTTT. This encodes CASSSQTGHSNQPQHF. This chain connects TRBV6-5 to TRBJ1-5; 7 nucleotides line up with TRBD1. The CDR3 contains 16 residues. CDR1 and CDR2 from the germline V gene are MNHEY and SVGAGI. V was clipped by 4 bases and J by 0 bases; unmatched bases: 6.

This rearrangement joins TRBV27 to TRBJ1-2; D unclear. Between the trimmed V and J ends, which lost 0 bases and 2 bases, there was a span of 7 bases. Germline V gene sequence: CDR1 MNHEY, CDR2 SMNVEV (reference sequence). The length of the CDR3 is 14 residues. CDR3 in amino acids: CASSLSGGNYGYTF. For the CDR3, the DNA is TGTGCCAGCAGTTTATCGGGAGGAAACTATGGCTACACCTTC.

The chain joins TRBV3-1 (or the pseudogene TRBV3-2) to TRBJ1-4; D is uncertain. CDR1 is LGHDT, CDR2 YNNKEL, per germline (reference sequence). V was clipped by 0 bases and J by 10 bases, with 6 bases between them. The CDR3 length is 12 residues. The CDR3 coding sequence is TGTGCCAGCAGCCAAGAGCGGAGAAAACTGTTTTTT. It is translated as CASSQERRKLFF.

This rearrangement joins TRBV5-1 to TRBJ1-4; D is ambiguous. Germline V gene lookup returns CDR1 SGHRS and CDR2 YFSETQ. Trimming cost V 0 bases and J 8 bases, with 11 bases left between them. The CDR3 totals 14 residues. CDR3 loop: CASSLGQAGEKLFF. CDR3 nucleotides: TGCGCCAGCAGCTTGGGGCAGGCGGGGGAAAAACTGTTTTTT.

CDR3 DNA sequence: TGTGCCACCCGACAGGGACCCAATGAGCAGTTCTTC. Its translation is CATRQGPNEQFF. The rearrangement links TRBV6-5 to TRBJ2-1; 7 nucleotides line up with TRBD1. The V segment lost 10 bases and the J segment 6 bases; nucleotides outside the gene matches: 6. This CDR3 comprises 12 residues. Germline values: CDR1 MNHEY, CDR2 SVGAGI.

CDR3 residues: CASSLFPGSNQPQHF. The CDR3 coding sequence is TGTGCCAGCAGTTTATTTCCAGGGTCAAATCAGCCCCAGCATTTT. This chain joins TRBV27 and TRBJ1-5; tentatively, D is TRBD1 (5 bases). Germline CDR1 reads MNHEY; CDR2 reads SMNVEV (reference sequence). V lost 1 base to trimming and J lost 4 bases, with 11 bases between them. The CDR3 contains 15 residues.

CDR3 loop: CASSLGSLWVNTEAFF. Written as DNA, the CDR3 is TGTGCCAGCAGCTTAGGTTCGCTGTGGGTGAACACTGAAGCTTTCTTT. The chain joins TRBV7-9 to TRBJ1-1; D is unresolved. CDR3 length equals 16 residues. Germline assignment: CDR1 SEHNR and CDR2 FQNEAQ (reference sequence). V was shortened by 1 base and J by 0 bases, with 12 bases between the two germline ends.

The gene calls are TRBV27 and TRBJ2-1; TRBD1 agrees at 7 bases. With 4 bases clipped from V and 3 bases from J, the junction kept 3 bases outside the gene matches. Germline loops: CDR1 MNHEY, CDR2 SMNVEV (reference sequence). This CDR3 has 14 residues. CDR3 coding DNA: TGTGCCAGCAGTTGGACAGGAGGCTACAATGAGCAGTTCTTC. Its protein product is CASSWTGGYNEQFF.

J is TRBJ2-1 and V is TRBV10-3; no reliable D call. The germline gives CDR1 ENHRY, CDR2 SYGVKD. V was clipped by 0 bases and J by 3 bases, with 9 bases between them. There are 15 residues in the CDR3. The CDR3: CAISESPTNYNEQFF. The CDR3 nucleotides read TGTGCCATCAGTGAGTCCCCGACGAACTACAATGAGCAGTTCTTC.

V usage is TRBV24-1 and J usage is TRBJ1-2, with 7 nucleotides matching TRBD1. After removal of 5 bases from V and 4 bases from J, the junction contained 12 bases not matched to a gene. Germline CDR1 is KGHDR and CDR2 is SFDVKD. The CDR3 sequence is 16 residues long. DNA for the CDR3: TGTGCCACCAGTGCCTCGGGACAGCCCCCACCCTATGGCTACACCTTC. Protein sequence: CATSASGQPPPYGYTF.

The chain recombines TRBV13 with TRBJ2-7; D is tentatively TRBD1 or TRBD2 (5 bases each). CDR3 length: 16 amino acids. V was shortened by 4 bases and J by 5 bases, with 21 bases between the two germline ends. CDR1 and CDR2 (germline): PRHDT, FYEKMQ (reference sequence). In DNA, the CDR3 is TGTGCCAGCAGCTCCGTCGGGGACCACCTACTCGACGAGCAGTACTTC. Its protein is CASSSVGDHLLDEQYF.

The V call is TRBV11-2, the J call TRBJ1-2; the D gene is possibly TRBD1 (6 bases). Germline lookup yields CDR1 SGHAT and CDR2 FQNNGV. V lost 4 bases to trimming and J lost 4 bases, with 22 bases between them. This CDR3 is 17 amino acids long. The CDR3 region is CASSSPRGITSSYGYTF. As DNA, the CDR3 is TGTGCCAGCAGCTCCCCCAGGGGCATCACGTCTAGCTATGGCTACACCTTC.

V and J are TRBV6-5 and TRBJ2-6; D remains unclear. Germline V lookup: CDR1 MNHEY, CDR2 SVGAGI. The CDR3 consists of 14 residues. V dropped 7 bases and J dropped 0 bases, with 7 bases sitting between them. CDR3: CASIEISGANVLTF. The CDR3 coding sequence is TGTGCCAGCATAGAAATCTCTGGGGCCAACGTCCTGACTTTC.

This clone showed up just once. The J gene is TRBJ1-2, the V gene TRBV5-8; D remains ambiguous. V was trimmed by 0 bases and J by 3 bases, leaving 3 bases between them. The V gene's germline CDR1 is SGHTS and CDR2 YDEGEE. This CDR3 spans 12 amino acids. CDR3 nucleotide sequence: TGTGCCAGCAGCTTGGAACACTATGGCTACACCTTC. Amino acid sequence: CASSLEHYGYTF.

This chain connects TRBV6-4 to TRBJ2-3; TRBD2 aligns across 7 bases. CDR3 length equals 14 residues. Germline-derived CDR1 and CDR2 are MRHNA and SNTAGT. The J segment lost 9 bases and the V segment lost 3 bases, leaving 9 bases of the junction unmatched. In nucleotides, the CDR3 is TGTGCCAGCAGTGATTCTAGCGGCTCAGGGACGCAGTATTTT. Translated, it gives CASSDSSGSGTQYF.

The chain is built from TRBV20-1 and TRBJ1-2; D is ambiguous. This CDR3 comprises 12 residues. Germline lookup yields CDR1 DFQATT and CDR2 SNEGSKA (reference sequence). V lost 3 bases to trimming and J lost 5 bases, with 10 bases between them. The CDR3 nucleotides are TGCAGTGCTAGTCTAGAAGGTTATGGCTACACCTTC. Its translation: CSASLEGYGYTF.

This chain connects TRBV10-3 to TRBJ2-7; either TRBD1 or TRBD2 may supply D (5 bases each). This CDR3 spans 15 amino acids. Trimming stripped 6 bases from V and 3 bases from J, with 18 bases between. Germline V gives CDR1 ENHRY, CDR2 SYGVKD. CDR3: CAISGRDRLIYEQYF. CDR3 in DNA: TGTGCCATCAGCGGCCGGGACCGCCTCATCTACGAGCAGTACTTC.

This clone was recorded only once. The chain uses TRBV7-6 and TRBJ2-7; TRBD2 aligns across 7 bases. The CDR3 covers 16 residues. CDR1 SGHVS and CDR2 FNYEAQ come from the germline V gene. The V gene end was trimmed by 1 base and the J gene end by 0 bases; junction bases not matched to a gene: 6. The CDR3: CASSLEAAGSSYEQYF. CDR3 nucleotide sequence: TGTGCCAGCAGCTTAGAAGCAGCGGGGAGCTCCTACGAGCAGTACTTC.

This sequence joins TRBV7-9 and TRBJ2-2, with 8 bases matching TRBD1. Trimming cost V 5 bases and J 5 bases; bases outside gene matches: 7. Looked up from germline, CDR1 is SEHNR and CDR2 is FQNEAQ (reference sequence). The CDR3 contains 15 residues. The CDR3 sequence is CASSRGQGRTGELFF. CDR3 nucleotides: TGTGCCAGCAGCAGAGGACAGGGAAGGACCGGGGAGCTGTTTTTT.

This chain connects TRBV30 to TRBJ1-1, with unresolved D. Looked up from germline, CDR1 is GTSNPN and CDR2 is SVGIG (reference sequence). CDR3 length: 12 residues. The V end lost 8 bases, the J end lost 2 bases, and 12 bases lay between the germline ends. The CDR3 coding sequence is TGTGCCCGGCCCCACCTTAACACTGAAGCTTTCTTT. Translating it yields CARPHLNTEAFF.

CDR3 protein: CASRPGYTGELFF. CDR3 nucleotides: TGCGCCAGTAGGCCAGGCTACACCGGGGAGCTGTTTTTT. This chain joins TRBV5-1 and TRBJ2-2; D is unresolved. V was trimmed by 8 bases and J by 3 bases, leaving 11 bases between them. Per germline, CDR1 SGHRS and CDR2 YFSETQ. The CDR3 consists of 13 residues.

The chain employs TRBV19 and TRBJ2-7, with 9 bases lining up with TRBD2. The CDR3 runs to 14 residues. Germline CDR1 is LNHDA and CDR2 is SQIVND (reference sequence). The ends lost 7 bases at V and 5 bases at J; junction bases unmatched: 9. CDR3 sequence (DNA): TGTGCCAGTACCCTAAGTAGCGGGAGTGACGAGCAGTACTTC. Translation: CASTLSSGSDEQYF.

The chain has TRBV3-1 (or the pseudogene TRBV3-2) and TRBJ2-4; the D is unclear. The CDR3 contains 13 residues. The V end lost 3 bases, the J end lost 9 bases, and 12 bases lay between the germline ends. Germline V CDR1 and CDR2: LGHDT, YNNKEL (reference sequence). The DNA for the CDR3 is TGTGCCAGCAGCCAGCCCTCAGTGGGCATTCAGTACTTC. Translated: CASSQPSVGIQYF.